The entry that follows covers one TCR beta chain sequence. The sample is drawn from a study of T cell responses to AZD1222 COVID-19 vaccine. This CDR3 is built from 17 residues. Germline V CDR1 and CDR2: MNHEY, SMNVEV (reference sequence). Trimming shortened V by 4 bases and J by 7 bases, and 22 bases separated the two germline ends. Using immunoSEQ multiplex PCR, the repertoire was profiled, and TCRdb retains in-frame clones only, with some absent. The sample has about 140,000 clones; approximately 90% are singletons. This chain uses TRBV27 with TRBJ1-4, with D perhaps TRBD1 (5 bases). The source material was peripheral blood, sampled 28 days after the second AZD1222 dose. The sequence derives from an adult who received the AZD1222 COVID-19 vaccine. CDR3 amino acids: CASSSNTLLGGIEKLFF. As DNA, the CDR3 is TGTGCCAGCAGTTCCAATACCCTTCTGGGGGGAATTGAAAAACTGTTTTTT.